The 22 T cell receptor beta chains listed next were all sequenced from one sample in a study of blood T cell repertoires in COVID-19 (dated by TCRdb to 2020 to 2021). The library was prepared using the immunoSEQ multiplex PCR assay. Drawn from immuneACCESS, this table holds only the in-frame rearrangements with V and J called that TCRdb kept. Clones are partly lost; checked studies trace under half to an unresolved V gene and leave the rest unexplained. The sample includes hundreds of thousands of clones, with 75% to 90% observed a single time. The ten largest clones take up about 2.2% of the sample. Sequencing was done on a sample of peripheral blood. The origin of the receptors is a woman in her twenties or thirties who had recovered from COVID-19.

This sequence joins TRBV21-1 and TRBJ2-7; the table's D call of TRBD2 was not tested on the DNA. TRBV21-1 corresponds to a pseudogene. The CDR3 sequence is 13 residues long. This chain's CDR3 is CASSKSGTYEQYF. CDR3 in DNA: TGTGCCAGCAGCAAGAGCGGGACCTACGAGCAGTACTTC.

The chain employs TRBV5-4 and TRBJ2-7, with D maybe TRBD2 (6 bases). CDR1 SGHNT and CDR2 YYREEE come from the germline V gene (reference sequence). The CDR3 runs 15 residues. The V gene lost 2 bases and the J gene lost 2 bases, with 14 bases spanning the gap. CDR3 in amino acids: CASSFRGGGTYEQYF. Here the CDR3 DNA reads TGTGCCAGCAGCTTCCGTGGCGGAGGGACCTACGAGCAGTACTTC.

The chain has TRBV5-6 and TRBJ1-2; tentative D call: TRBD1 (6 bases). Germline CDR1 SGHDT, CDR2 YYEEEE. This CDR3 comprises 18 residues. The ends were cut back, 0 bases at V and 0 bases at J, with 18 bases in the middle. CDR3 loop: CASSLAFRGQPSNYGYTF. In DNA, the CDR3 is TGTGCCAGCAGCTTGGCATTTCGTGGACAGCCATCTAACTATGGCTACACCTTC.

V gene TRBV7-6 combines with J gene TRBJ2-5; TRBD1 matches 7 bases. This CDR3 is 16 amino acids long. Germline CDR1 reads SGHVS; CDR2 reads FNYEAQ. Losses at the gene ends were 1 base for V and 4 bases for J; bases not matched to a gene: 9. The CDR3 DNA sequence: TGTGCCAGCAGCTTAGGAGGGGGCCGCCTCTTAGAGACCCAGTACTTC. Translation gives CASSLGGGRLLETQYF.

The V and J genes are TRBV5-1 and TRBJ2-3, with 7 bases fitting TRBD2. This CDR3 is 15 amino acids long. Germline CDR1 reads SGHRS; CDR2 reads YFSETQ. Germline trimming cut 0 bases from V and 4 bases from J; bases unmatched to any gene: 5. CDR3 region: CASSLAGGFPDTQYF. CDR3 coding DNA: TGCGCCAGCAGCTTGGCGGGAGGTTTCCCAGATACGCAGTATTTT. Based on the CDR3 plus reference TRBV5-1 and TRBJ2-3, the full variable domain is KAGVTQTPRYLIKTRGQQVTLSCSPISGHRSVSWYQQTPGQGLQFLFEYFSETQRNKGNFPGRFSGRQFSNSRSEMNVSTLELGDSALYLCASSLAGGFPDTQYFGPGTRLTVL.

This rearrangement joins TRBV18 to TRBJ2-5, with D perhaps matching TRBD2 (6 bases). The CDR3 has 13 residues. Germline V gene sequence: CDR1 KGHSH, CDR2 LQKENI. V gave up 6 bases and J gave up 5 bases, with 13 bases separating them. The CDR3 nucleotides are TGTGCCAGCTCTCGACAGCGGGCGGAGACCCAGTACTTC. It codes for CASSRQRAETQYF. Full variable domain (missing parts from reference TRBV18 and TRBJ2-5): NAGVMQNPRHLVRRRGQEARLRCSPMKGHSHVYWYRQLPEEGLKFMVYLQKENIIDESGMPKERFSAEFPKEGPSILRIQQVVRGDSAAYFCASSRQRAETQYFGPGTRLLVL.

This chain joins TRBV30 and TRBJ1-4, with 9 bases matching TRBD1. Per the germline V gene, CDR1 is GTSNPN and CDR2 is SVGIG (reference sequence). V lost 4 bases to trimming and J lost 5 bases; unmatched junction nucleotides: 8. The CDR3 runs 15 residues. The CDR3 DNA sequence: TGTGCCTGGATCAAAAAAGGGACAGGGAATGAAAAACTGTTTTTT. It specifies CAWIKKGTGNEKLFF.

The chain uses TRBV20-1 and TRBJ1-6; 7 nucleotides agree with TRBD1. With 6 bases clipped from V and 7 bases from J, the junction kept 6 bases outside the gene matches. This CDR3 spans 13 amino acids. Germline CDR1 is DFQATT and CDR2 is SNEGSKA (reference sequence). The CDR3 coding sequence is TGCAGTGCGAGTGGACAGGAAAATTCACCCCTCCACTTT. This translates into CSASGQENSPLHF.

The gene calls are TRBV7-6 and TRBJ1-1, with D possibly TRBD1 on 6 matching bases. V lost 1 base to trimming and J lost 5 bases, with 14 bases between them. The CDR3 covers 15 residues. Per germline, CDR1 SGHVS and CDR2 FNYEAQ. The CDR3 region is CASSLGLGRGTEAFF. CDR3 coding DNA: TGTGCCAGCAGCTTAGGTCTCGGGAGGGGGACTGAAGCTTTCTTT.

The V gene is TRBV7-9, the J gene TRBJ1-2; 7 positions match TRBD1. Germline values: CDR1 SEHNR, CDR2 FQNEAQ (reference sequence). The CDR3 extends over 14 amino acids. Trimming cost V 6 bases and J 2 bases; bases outside gene matches: 6. The CDR3 is CASSPDRWNYGYTF. The CDR3 bases are TGTGCCAGCAGTCCGGACAGGTGGAACTATGGCTACACCTTC.

This chain uses TRBV7-2 with TRBJ2-5; TRBD1 matches at 12 bases. Germline trimming cut 3 bases from V and 3 bases from J; bases unmatched to any gene: 2. The CDR3 consists of 15 residues. Germline V gene data show CDR1 as SGHTA and CDR2 as FQGNSA. The DNA of the CDR3 is TGTGCCAGCAGCTTGGGACAGGGGGCCGAAGAGACCCAGTACTTC. This sequence encodes CASSLGQGAEETQYF.

The chain employs TRBV28 and TRBJ1-5; D perhaps matches TRBD1 (6 bases). Trimming took off 3 bases at V and 7 bases at J, with 7 bases between the two ends. This CDR3 contains 12 residues. Germline values: CDR1 MDHEN, CDR2 SYDVKM. The CDR3, as DNA: TGTGCCAGCAGTTTTAGGGGGCAGCCCCAGCATTTT. It is translated as CASSFRGQPQHF.

About this clone: The sample contains more than one DNA sequence encoding this CDR3. The J gene is TRBJ1-4, the V gene TRBV2, with 10 bases fitting TRBD1. The CDR3 covers 14 residues. Germline lookup yields CDR1 SNHLY and CDR2 FYNNEI. The trim removed 3 bases at V and 5 bases at J, leaving 0 bases unmatched. CDR3 amino acids: CASSEDRGNEKLFF. The CDR3, as DNA: TGTGCCAGCAGTGAGGACAGGGGGAATGAAAAACTGTTTTTT.

The chain links TRBV5-1 to TRBJ2-5; 8 bases agree with TRBD2. After removal of 4 bases from V and 3 bases from J, the junction contained 5 bases not matched to a gene. From germline, CDR1 is SGHRS and CDR2 YFSETQ. The CDR3 sequence is 14 residues long. The CDR3 DNA sequence: TGCGCCAGCAGCCCCTCGGGGGGGAAAGAGACCCAGTACTTC. Its translation: CASSPSGGKETQYF.

This clone was recorded once. The chain joins TRBV5-1 to TRBJ1-2, with D unresolved. The CDR3 runs to 14 residues. Per germline, CDR1 SGHRS and CDR2 YFSETQ. The V end lost 0 bases, the J end lost 4 bases, and 10 bases lay between the germline ends. This chain's CDR3 is CASSLGGLGYGYTF. CDR3 nucleotides: TGCGCCAGCAGCTTGGGAGGGCTTGGCTATGGCTACACCTTC. Full variable domain (remainder filled in from reference TRBV5-1 and TRBJ1-2): KAGVTQTPRYLIKTRGQQVTLSCSPISGHRSVSWYQQTPGQGLQFLFEYFSETQRNKGNFPGRFSGRQFSNSRSEMNVSTLELGDSALYLCASSLGGLGYGYTFGSGTRLTVV.

J is TRBJ1-2 and V is TRBV14; weak D call: TRBD1 (6 bases). V was shortened by 4 bases and J by 6 bases, with 18 bases between the two germline ends. CDR1 is SGHDN and CDR2 is FVKESK in the germline V gene. The CDR3 is 15 amino acids. The CDR3 DNA follows: TGTGCCAGCAGCCGGGGGGGGGCTGGCGAGAATGGCTACACCTTC. Protein sequence: CASSRGGAGENGYTF. Full variable domain (outside the CDR3, taken from reference TRBV14 and TRBJ1-2): EAGVTQFPSHSVIEKGQTVTLRCDPISGHDNLYWYRRVMGKEIKFLLHFVKESKQDESGMPNNRFLAERTGGTYSTLKVQPAELEDSGVYFCASSRGGAGENGYTFGSGTRLTVV.

The chain has TRBV6-5 and TRBJ1-4; 9 bases align to TRBD1. V was pared by 6 bases and J by 10 bases, with 12 bases of the junction left unmatched. This CDR3 spans 15 amino acids. The germline V gene encodes CDR1 MNHEY and CDR2 SVGAGI. Here the CDR3 reads CASRKSGTGQGKLFF. The CDR3 DNA reads TGTGCCAGCAGGAAATCCGGGACAGGGCAGGGAAAACTGTTTTTT.

This clone was recorded only once. The rearrangement links TRBV7-2 to TRBJ2-5; a weak D match, TRBD1 (5 bases). Germline CDR1 reads SGHTA; CDR2 reads FQGNSA. This CDR3 has 12 residues. The germline V and J ends were trimmed by 5 bases and 7 bases, with 11 bases remaining between them. In DNA form, the CDR3 reads TGTGCCAGCAGCCTGACAGAGAGGACCCAGTACTTC. It yields the protein CASSLTERTQYF.

The chain has TRBV7-2 and TRBJ1-5, with a tentative D call TRBD1 (5 bases). The germline V gene encodes CDR1 SGHTA and CDR2 FQGNSA. The CDR3 runs to 15 residues. V shed 5 bases and J shed 2 bases, with 13 bases lying between them. The CDR3: CASSPGGYRNQPQHF. For the CDR3, the DNA is TGTGCCAGCAGCCCCGGGGGTTATCGCAATCAGCCCCAGCATTTT.

V usage is TRBV6-5 and J usage is TRBJ2-7; TRBD1 matches 12 bases. J gave up 5 bases and V 4 bases, and 3 bases lay outside the gene matches. The CDR3 is 14 amino acids. CDR1 is MNHEY, CDR2 SVGAGI, per germline. CDR3 sequence (DNA): TGTGCCAGCAGTTTGGGGACAGGGGGCGACGAGCAGTACTTC. Translating it yields CASSLGTGGDEQYF.

This clone was counted a few times. The CDR3 spells CASSQARVGTQYF. The CDR3 region has the DNA TGTGCCAGCAGCCAAGCGAGGGTAGGGACGCAGTATTTT. The rearrangement links TRBV3-1 (or the pseudogene TRBV3-2) to TRBJ2-3; D perhaps matches TRBD2 (5 bases). V lost 1 base and J 9 bases, leaving 11 bases between the germline ends. Per the germline V gene, CDR1 is LGHDT and CDR2 is YNNKEL (reference sequence). The CDR3 length is 13 residues.

V and J are TRBV19 and TRBJ2-7; D is possibly TRBD1 (6 bases). The CDR3 is 13 amino acids. V shed 6 bases and J shed 2 bases, with 11 bases lying between them. The germline V gene encodes CDR1 LNHDA and CDR2 SQIVND (reference sequence). The CDR3 coding sequence is TGTGCCAGTAGCCCAGGGGATCCCTACGAGCAGTACTTC. Protein sequence: CASSPGDPYEQYF.